One T cell receptor (beta chain) is described in this entry. Under the authors' procedure: By means of reference gene primer amplification, nucleated cell counts were estimated. Profiling relied on immunoSEQ multiplex PCR, and the TCRdb table lists in-frame clones only, not all of them. Clone size and V and J calls were adopted from that table, with D and trimming inferred from the DNA. The sample carries approximately 400,000 clones, over 65% recorded once. This CDR3 is 15 amino acids long. In germline, CDR1 is MNHEY, CDR2 SVGAGI. Trimming at V came to 7 bases and at J to 3 bases, leaving 8 bases not matched to a gene. The data belong to a study of blood T cell repertoires in COVID-19. Study-level information: The samples span acute and convalescent COVID-19 from the United States, Italy and Spain. Sample material is recorded as cDNA or gDNA derived from T cells, B-cell-depleted T cells, or PBMCs.

This TCR derives from a human donor with acute or convalescent COVID-19. The donor label of this sample is uncertain. The material sequenced was peripheral blood. This chain uses TRBV6-5 with TRBJ2-1; 8 nucleotides match TRBD2. DNA of the CDR3: TGTGCCAGCAACCCGGAGCGGGGGATCTACAATGAGCAGTTCTTC. Its protein product is CASNPERGIYNEQFF.